This entry lists 32 T cell receptor beta chains sequenced from one sample in a study of post-analysis software for immune sequencing data. Their antigens remain unidentified. Study conclusions and caveats: Four to six TRBV segments appeared more often in patients than in controls, and TRBV5-6, TRBV5-1 and TRBV20-1 were among these.

Tagging with unique molecular identifiers was a feature of the TCR beta cDNA libraries. TCRdb passed the PCR reads through MiXCR, listing each CDR3 protein once. The sample has approximately 350,000 distinct CDR3 sequences, about a third seen once. The sample comprised blood. These receptors all come from a girl aged 10 to 17 with multiple sclerosis.

This clonotype was seen a handful of times. This chain connects TRBV2 to TRBJ1-2; a weak D match, TRBD1 (6 bases). Germline lookup yields CDR1 SNHLY and CDR2 FYNNEI. The V end lost 6 bases, the J end lost 1 base, and 9 bases lay between the germline ends. CDR3 length: 13 amino acids. CDR3 sequence: CASRQGDNYGYTF. CDR3 DNA: TGTGCCAGCAGACAGGGAGATAACTATGGCTACACCTTC.

The sample holds a few counts of this clonotype. The chain couples TRBV5-1 to TRBJ2-3, with TRBD2 as a possible D gene (5 bases). V lost 3 bases and J 0 bases, leaving 11 bases between the germline ends. This CDR3 spans 15 amino acids. Per germline, CDR1 SGHRS and CDR2 YFSETQ. CDR3 bases: TGCGCCAGCAGCTCGGGAAGGACTAGCACAGATACGCAGTATTTT. This gives the protein CASSSGRTSTDTQYF.

The V gene is TRBV20-1, the J gene TRBJ2-7, with D perhaps assigned TRBD1 or TRBD2 (5 bases each). The J call could be wrong; TRBJ2-5 is a better fit for the DNA end. The CDR3 extends over 13 amino acids. Per germline, CDR1 DFQATT and CDR2 SNEGSKA (reference sequence). The CDR3 spells CSARGWDGETQYF. CDR3 bases: TGCAGTGCTAGGGGTTGGGACGGAGAGACCCAGTACTTC.

The V gene is TRBV12-3 or TRBV12-4, the J gene TRBJ2-5, with 8 bases that match TRBD1. The CDR3 is 15 residues long. V shed 5 bases, J shed 2 bases, and the junction held 7 bases outside the gene matches. The CDR3: CASSPGQGRQETQYF. Here the CDR3 DNA reads TGTGCCAGCAGTCCCGGACAGGGACGTCAAGAGACCCAGTACTTC.

In this sample, this clonotype turned up a few times. The CDR3 DNA reads TGTGCCAGCACAGCGGGGACCACAGATACGCAGTATTTT. It specifies CASTAGTTDTQYF. The chain is built from TRBV11-2 and TRBJ2-3; TRBD2 aligns across 7 bases. Per germline, CDR1 SGHAT and CDR2 FQNNGV. The CDR3 spans 13 residues. V was pared by 7 bases and J by 2 bases, with 3 bases of the junction left unmatched. Drawing the rest from reference TRBV11-2 and TRBJ2-3, the complete variable domain is EAGVAQSPRYKIIEKRQSVAFWCNPISGHATLYWYQQILGQGPKLLIQFQNNGVVDDSQLPKDRFSAERLKGVDSTLKIQPAKLEDSAVYLCASTAGTTDTQYFGPGTRLTVL.

The chain has TRBV3-1 and TRBJ2-3; D is perhaps TRBD2 (5 bases). V gave up 4 bases and J gave up 2 bases, with 10 bases separating them. From germline, CDR1 is LGHDT and CDR2 YNNKEL (reference sequence). The CDR3 extends over 14 amino acids. The DNA for the CDR3 is TGTGCCAGCAGCCTCCTGACTACCACAGATACGCAGTATTTT. This translates into CASSLLTTTDTQYF.

CDR3 DNA sequence: TGCGCCAGCAGCTTGGCCGGCGGCGGGGGGGCCGATACGCAGTATTTT. It is translated as CASSLAGGGGADTQYF. The chain joins TRBV5-1 to TRBJ2-3, with 9 bases fitting TRBD2. Germline trimming cut 0 bases from V and 6 bases from J; bases unmatched to any gene: 8. Germline V gives CDR1 SGHRS, CDR2 YFSETQ. This CDR3 is built from 16 residues.

A note on this clonotype: A much larger clone sits a single nucleotide away, making a read error possible. The chain combines TRBV20-1 with TRBJ2-3; TRBD2 agrees at 14 bases. The CDR3 length is 15 residues. Per germline, CDR1 DFQATT and CDR2 SNEGSKA (reference sequence). The CDR3 DNA reads as TGCAGTGCTAGAGACGGGACTAGCGGGGGAGATGCGCAGTATTTT. Its translation: CSARDGTSGGDAQYF.

V is TRBV5-1 and J is TRBJ1-1; TRBD1 matches at 7 bases. V gave up 4 bases and J gave up 1 base; unmatched junction bases: 4. The length of the CDR3 is 14 residues. In germline, CDR1 is SGHRS, CDR2 YFSETQ. CDR3 residues: CASSPGQTNTEAFF. For the CDR3, the DNA is TGCGCCAGCAGCCCGGGACAGACGAACACTGAAGCTTTCTTT.

This chain connects TRBV5-1 to TRBJ2-2; possibly TRBD1 for D (5 bases). The CDR3 covers 14 residues. V was clipped by 5 bases and J by 1 base, with 9 bases between them. Looked up from germline, CDR1 is SGHRS and CDR2 is YFSETQ. CDR3 residues: CASRQTGNTGELFF. Here the CDR3 DNA reads TGCGCCAGCAGACAAACAGGGAACACCGGGGAGCTGTTTTTT.

V usage is TRBV7-2 and J usage is TRBJ2-7; D may be TRBD1 (5 bases). Germline lookup yields CDR1 SGHTA and CDR2 FQGNSA. The V and J ends lost 0 bases and 1 base respectively, with 7 bases between them. There are 14 residues in the CDR3. The CDR3 sequence: CTSSLATGSYEQYF. CDR3 nucleotide sequence: TGTACCAGCAGCTTAGCCACAGGTTCCTACGAGCAGTACTTC.

This clonotype was seen a few times. This rearrangement joins TRBV20-1 to TRBJ2-5; 10 bases line up with TRBD1. The V segment lost 5 bases and the J segment 2 bases; nucleotides outside the gene matches: 5. The CDR3 loop spans 14 amino acids. CDR1 is DFQATT and CDR2 is SNEGSKA in the germline V gene (reference sequence). The CDR3 spells CSARDRGRQETQYF. The DNA of the CDR3 is TGCAGTGCTCGCGACAGGGGGCGGCAAGAGACCCAGTACTTC.

For this clonotype: One end of the junction is discordant with germline, which a read error may explain. This chain joins TRBV7-8 and TRBJ2-7; the match to TRBD2 covers 7 bases. CDR1 SGHVS and CDR2 FQNEAQ come from the germline V gene. This CDR3 contains 14 residues. The CDR3 loop is CAGSPGLVAYGQYF. In nucleotides, the CDR3 is TGTGCCGGCAGCCCCGGACTAGTGGCCTACGGGCAGTACTTC.

This chain joins TRBV16 and TRBJ1-1; TRBD1 might be the D (5 bases). The CDR3 is 15 residues long. V gave up 3 bases and J gave up 4 bases, with 15 bases separating them. Germline values: CDR1 KGHSY, CDR2 FQNENV. The DNA for the CDR3 is TGTGCCAGCAGCCAGGGGGTCGGGACGGGCACTGAAGCTTTCTTT. Its protein product is CASSQGVGTGTEAFF. Full variable domain (missing parts from reference TRBV16 and TRBJ1-1): GEEVAQTPKHLVRGEGQKAKLYCAPIKGHSYVFWYQQVLKNEFKFLISFQNENVFDETGMPKERFSAKCLPNSPCSLEIQATKLEDSAVYFCASSQGVGTGTEAFFGQGTRLTVV.

This rearrangement joins TRBV29-1 to TRBJ2-1; D is undetermined. The germline V and J ends were trimmed by 4 bases and 6 bases, with 13 bases remaining between them. CDR3 length: 13 amino acids. The germline gives CDR1 SQVTM, CDR2 ANQGSEA. This CDR3 reads CSVGVHPGNEQFF. Written as DNA, the CDR3 is TGCAGCGTTGGGGTCCACCCGGGCAATGAGCAGTTCTTC.

The V gene is TRBV12-3 or TRBV12-4, the J gene TRBJ1-2; D gene uncertain. This CDR3 is 11 amino acids long. V lost 6 bases and J lost 4, with 6 bases in between. In nucleotides, the CDR3 is TGTGCCAGCAGAGCCTCCTATGGCTACACCTTC. Encoded protein: CASRASYGYTF.

In its sample, this clonotype was seen a few times. This chain links TRBV7-2 with TRBJ1-5, with D unclear. The germline gives CDR1 SGHTA, CDR2 FQGNSA. The CDR3 is 16 amino acids. V was clipped by 1 base and J by 2 bases, with 12 bases between them. This CDR3 is CASSLGGGRGNQPQHF. The CDR3 DNA sequence: TGTGCCAGCAGCTTAGGGGGTGGGAGGGGCAATCAGCCCCAGCATTTT.

This chain uses TRBV27 with TRBJ1-6; the D gene is possibly TRBD1 (5 bases). The V and J ends lost 8 bases and 7 bases respectively, with 15 bases between them. This CDR3 spans 14 amino acids. From germline, CDR1 is MNHEY and CDR2 SMNVEV (reference sequence). The CDR3 coding sequence is TGTGCCAGCGCCGGGGGGGGAAGGAATTCACCCCTCCACTTT. Translation gives CASAGGGRNSPLHF.

This clonotype was found a few times. The rearrangement links TRBV7-8 to TRBJ2-4, with D possibly matching TRBD2 (7 bases). V was pared by 5 bases and J by 0 bases, with 17 bases between. In germline, CDR1 is SGHVS, CDR2 FQNEAQ. This CDR3 is built from 17 residues. The CDR3 region is CASSRLRGGVAKNIQYF. CDR3 sequence (DNA): TGTGCCAGCAGCCGCCTTAGGGGGGGAGTAGCCAAAAACATTCAGTACTTC. Full variable domain (rest looked up from reference TRBV7-8 and TRBJ2-4): GAGVSQSPRYKVAKRGQDVALRCDPISGHVSLFWYQQALGQGPEFLTYFQNEAQLDKSGLPSDRFFAERPEGSVSTLKIQRTQQEDSAVYLCASSRLRGGVAKNIQYFGAGTRLSVL.

This clonotype occurred a few times. V is TRBV11-2 and J is TRBJ2-1; D possibly corresponds to TRBD2 (5 bases). CDR1 is SGHAT and CDR2 is FQNNGV in the germline V gene. With 3 bases removed from V and 4 bases from J, the gap between germline ends came to 13 bases. This CDR3 contains 15 residues. CDR3 residues: CASSFRSGTYNEQFF. DNA for the CDR3: TGTGCCAGCAGCTTTAGAAGCGGAACGTACAATGAGCAGTTCTTC.

This chain uses TRBV7-2 with TRBJ2-6; the D is unclear. Germline V gene data show CDR1 as SGHTA and CDR2 as FQGNSA. This CDR3 region has 15 residues. V was trimmed by 2 bases and J by 2 bases, leaving 7 bases between them. CDR3 DNA sequence: TGTGCCAGCAGCTTACGGCAGGCTGGGGCCAACGTCCTGACTTTC. The encoded protein is CASSLRQAGANVLTF.

This chain links TRBV29-1 with TRBJ1-1; 8 bases map to TRBD1. Germline-derived CDR1 and CDR2 are SQVTM and ANQGSEA. V lost 6 bases, J lost 5 bases, and 11 bases stayed unmatched. This CDR3 has 14 residues. The CDR3 loop is CSVDDGQGGTEAFF. CDR3 DNA sequence: TGCAGCGTCGATGACGGACAGGGTGGAACTGAAGCTTTCTTT.

The chain combines TRBV27 with TRBJ1-5; the match to TRBD1 covers 7 bases. The CDR3 length is 15 residues. Germline lookup yields CDR1 MNHEY and CDR2 SMNVEV (reference sequence). The ends lost 5 bases at V and 6 bases at J; junction bases unmatched: 10. The CDR3 region is CASSQAAGGSQPQHF. The CDR3 coding sequence is TGTGCCAGCAGTCAAGCCGCAGGGGGAAGTCAGCCCCAGCATTTT.

The V gene is TRBV7-3, the J gene TRBJ2-7; TRBD2 might be the D (6 bases). V lost 5 bases to trimming and J lost 2 bases, with 16 bases between them. From germline, CDR1 is SGHTA and CDR2 FQGTGA. CDR3 size: 15 residues. The DNA of the CDR3 is TGTGCCAGCAGCATAAGGGGCGGGGAAGCCTACGAGCAGTACTTC. This sequence encodes CASSIRGGEAYEQYF.

This chain links TRBV12-3 or TRBV12-4 with TRBJ2-3; no definite D call. This CDR3 comprises 15 residues. Trimming took off 2 bases at V and 4 bases at J, with 13 bases between the two ends. CDR3: CASSLSSRRADTQYF. CDR3 in DNA: TGTGCCAGCAGTTTAAGTAGTAGGAGAGCAGATACGCAGTATTTT.

Notes on this clonotype: A much larger clone is a single base away; this may be a read error. Here the CDR3 reads CASSLLGVQYF. CDR3 coding DNA: TGTGCCAGCAGTTTATTAGGGGTGCAGTACTTC. The rearrangement joins TRBV12-3 or TRBV12-4 to TRBJ2-5; D may be TRBD1 (5 bases). The CDR3 is made up of 11 amino acids. Trimming left V 2 bases short and J 11 bases short, with 9 bases between.

The chain joins TRBV12-3 or TRBV12-4 to TRBJ2-4; D ambiguous. This CDR3 region has 19 residues. V was shortened by 2 bases and J by 9 bases, with 29 bases between the two germline ends. The CDR3 reads CASSLFVIRQRPARGIQYF. For the CDR3, the DNA is TGTGCCAGCAGTTTATTTGTTATACGGCAACGCCCAGCCCGAGGCATTCAGTACTTC.

The V gene is TRBV12-3 or TRBV12-4, the J gene TRBJ2-5; 11 nucleotides align to TRBD1. With V trimmed by 4 bases and J by 5 bases, 6 bases remained unmatched. The CDR3 extends over 15 amino acids. CDR3 loop: CASSSDRGPGETQYF. In DNA, the CDR3 is TGTGCCAGCAGTTCGGACAGGGGGCCGGGTGAGACCCAGTACTTC.

The genes are TRBV6-1 and TRBJ2-1; 7 nucleotides align to TRBD1. Germline values: CDR1 MNHNS, CDR2 SASEGT. This CDR3 spans 15 amino acids. The V gene end was trimmed by 6 bases and the J gene end by 10 bases; junction bases not matched to a gene: 15. As DNA, the CDR3 is TGTGCCAGCAGCGCCCGGGACAGTGGGTCGAAGGAGCAGTTCTTC. This codes for CASSARDSGSKEQFF.

The chain recombines TRBV7-9 with TRBJ2-1; maybe TRBD2 (6 bases). The germline gives CDR1 SEHNR, CDR2 FQNEAQ (reference sequence). With 5 bases removed from V and 7 bases from J, the gap between germline ends came to 15 bases. The CDR3 runs to 14 residues. The CDR3 loop is CASSPDPSGNEQFF. The CDR3 DNA sequence: TGTGCCAGCAGCCCAGACCCAAGCGGGAATGAGCAGTTCTTC.

The chain couples TRBV4-1 to TRBJ2-7, with D tentatively TRBD2 (5 bases). Trimming left V 2 bases short and J 7 bases short, with 15 bases between. CDR3 length: 14 residues. CDR1 and CDR2 from the germline V gene are MGHRA and YSYEKL. CDR3 DNA: TGCGCCAGCAGCCAATTTCTGCCGACGGGGGAGCAGTACTTC. Translation: CASSQFLPTGEQYF.

The chain joins TRBV28 to TRBJ1-5; TRBD1 aligns across 7 bases. The CDR3 length is 15 residues. V dropped 6 bases and J dropped 5; count of bases not matched to a gene: 10. Germline V lookup: CDR1 MDHEN, CDR2 SYDVKM. The CDR3 region is CASRPEQGWDQPQHF. DNA of the CDR3: TGTGCCAGCAGGCCGGAACAGGGGTGGGATCAGCCCCAGCATTTT.